This T cell receptor beta chain was sequenced in a study of T cell changes during pregnancy in multiple sclerosis. Produced via immunoSEQ multiplex PCR; TCRdb's table is partial and in-frame only. The sample consists of tens of thousands of clones, approximately 92% of them appearing once. This receptor was identified in a female donor with multiple sclerosis, enrolled in a pregnancy study. Sequenced here: CD4+ T cells from peripheral blood mononuclear cells, sampled after pregnancy.

The CDR3 DNA follows: TGTGCCAGCAGCTTAGCGCAGGGATACACTGAAGCTTTCTTT. This translates into CASSLAQGYTEAFF. The chain recombines TRBV7-2 with TRBJ1-1, with D maybe TRBD1 (5 bases). V lost 0 bases to trimming and J lost 3 bases, with 8 bases between them. Germline loops: CDR1 SGHTA, CDR2 FQGNSA. The CDR3 runs 14 residues.